This TCR beta chain was observed in a study of identical twins. This clonotype was counted a few times. TCRdb re-called the 5' RACE reads through MiXCR, storing one row per CDR3 protein. The sample lists about 530,000 distinct CDR3 sequences; more than 20% were seen once. The sample was also reused in another study, on yellow fever vaccine responses in identical twins.

This clonotype was obtained from a woman aged 18-29 years in good health. Specimen: CD4+ T cells sorted from blood.

The CDR3 region has the DNA TGCAGTGCTAAATTTCCGGGGGATAGCACAGATACGCAGTATTTT. Translated: CSAKFPGDSTDTQYF. The J gene is TRBJ2-3, the V gene TRBV20-1; TRBD2 might be the D (6 bases). Germline V gene data show CDR1 as DFQATT and CDR2 as SNEGSKA (reference sequence). This CDR3 contains 15 residues. V shed 4 bases and J shed 0 bases, with 14 bases lying between them.